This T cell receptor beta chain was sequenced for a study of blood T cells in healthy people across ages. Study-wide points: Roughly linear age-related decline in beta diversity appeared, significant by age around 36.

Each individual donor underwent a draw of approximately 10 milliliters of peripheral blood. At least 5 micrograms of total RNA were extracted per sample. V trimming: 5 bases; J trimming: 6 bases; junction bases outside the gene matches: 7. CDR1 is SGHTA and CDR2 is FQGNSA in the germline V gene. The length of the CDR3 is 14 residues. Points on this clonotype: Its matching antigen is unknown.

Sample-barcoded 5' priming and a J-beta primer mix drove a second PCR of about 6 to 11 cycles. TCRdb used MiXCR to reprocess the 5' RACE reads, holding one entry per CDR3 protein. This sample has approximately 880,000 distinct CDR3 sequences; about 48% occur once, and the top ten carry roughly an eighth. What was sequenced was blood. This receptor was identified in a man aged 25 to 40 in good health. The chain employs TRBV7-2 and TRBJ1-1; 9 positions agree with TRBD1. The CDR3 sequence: CASSAQGARPEAFF. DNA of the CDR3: TGTGCCAGCAGCGCACAGGGGGCACGACCTGAAGCTTTCTTT.